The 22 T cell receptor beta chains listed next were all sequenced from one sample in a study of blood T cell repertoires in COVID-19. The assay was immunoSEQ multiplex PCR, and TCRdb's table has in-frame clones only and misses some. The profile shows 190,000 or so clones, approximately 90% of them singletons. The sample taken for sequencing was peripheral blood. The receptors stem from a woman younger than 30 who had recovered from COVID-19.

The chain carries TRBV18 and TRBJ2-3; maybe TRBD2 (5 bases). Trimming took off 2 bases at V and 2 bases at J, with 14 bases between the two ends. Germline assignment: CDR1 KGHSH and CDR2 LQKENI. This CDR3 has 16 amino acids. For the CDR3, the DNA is TGTGCCAGCTCACCAGTGGATCAGACTACCACAGATACGCAGTATTTT. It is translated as CASSPVDQTTTDTQYF. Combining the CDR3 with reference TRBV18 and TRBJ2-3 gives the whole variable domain NAGVMQNPRHLVRRRGQEARLRCSPMKGHSHVYWYRQLPEEGLKFMVYLQKENIIDESGMPKERFSAEFPKEGPSILRIQQVVRGDSAAYFCASSPVDQTTTDTQYFGPGTRLTVL.

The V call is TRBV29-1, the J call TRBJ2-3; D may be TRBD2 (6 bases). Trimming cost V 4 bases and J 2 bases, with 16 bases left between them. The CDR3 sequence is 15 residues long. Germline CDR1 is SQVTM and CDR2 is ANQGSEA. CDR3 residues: CSVVSTGLITDTQYF. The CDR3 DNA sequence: TGCAGCGTTGTTTCCACGGGACTCATCACAGATACGCAGTATTTT.

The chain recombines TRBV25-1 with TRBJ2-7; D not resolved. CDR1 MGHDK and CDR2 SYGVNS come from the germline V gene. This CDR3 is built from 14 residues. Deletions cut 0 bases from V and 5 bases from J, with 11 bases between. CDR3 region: CASSEYRSVDEQYF. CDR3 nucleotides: TGTGCCAGCAGTGAATATCGGTCTGTTGACGAGCAGTACTTC.

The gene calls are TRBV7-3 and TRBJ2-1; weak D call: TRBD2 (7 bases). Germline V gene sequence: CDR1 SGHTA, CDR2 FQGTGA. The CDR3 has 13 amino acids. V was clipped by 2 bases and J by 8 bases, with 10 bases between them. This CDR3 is CASSLGGADEQFF. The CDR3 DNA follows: TGTGCCAGCAGCTTAGGGGGGGCCGATGAGCAGTTCTTC.

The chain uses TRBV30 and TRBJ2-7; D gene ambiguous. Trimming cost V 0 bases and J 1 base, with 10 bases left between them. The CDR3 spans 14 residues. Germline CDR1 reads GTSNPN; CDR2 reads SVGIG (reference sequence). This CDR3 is CAWSVGEDSYEQYV. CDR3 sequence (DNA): TGTGCCTGGAGTGTAGGAGAAGATTCCTACGAGCAGTACGTC.

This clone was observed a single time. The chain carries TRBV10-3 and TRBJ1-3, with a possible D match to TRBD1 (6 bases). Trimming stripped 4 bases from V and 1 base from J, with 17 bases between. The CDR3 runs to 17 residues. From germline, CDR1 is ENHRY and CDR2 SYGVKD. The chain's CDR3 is CAISALPTGASGNTIYF. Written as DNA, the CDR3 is TGTGCCATCAGTGCCTTACCGACAGGCGCATCTGGAAACACCATATATTTT.

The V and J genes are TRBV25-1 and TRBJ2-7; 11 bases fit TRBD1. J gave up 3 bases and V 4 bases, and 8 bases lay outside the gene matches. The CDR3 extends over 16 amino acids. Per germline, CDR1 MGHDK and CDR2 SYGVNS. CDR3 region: CASSAPGQGGFYEQYF. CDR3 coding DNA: TGTGCCAGCAGTGCCCCGGGACAGGGGGGCTTCTACGAGCAGTACTTC.

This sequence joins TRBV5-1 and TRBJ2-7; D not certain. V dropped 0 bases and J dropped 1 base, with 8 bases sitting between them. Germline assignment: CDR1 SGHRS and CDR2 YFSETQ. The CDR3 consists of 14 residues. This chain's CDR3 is CASSLEAISYEQYF. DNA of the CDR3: TGCGCCAGCAGCTTGGAAGCAATTTCCTACGAGCAGTACTTC.

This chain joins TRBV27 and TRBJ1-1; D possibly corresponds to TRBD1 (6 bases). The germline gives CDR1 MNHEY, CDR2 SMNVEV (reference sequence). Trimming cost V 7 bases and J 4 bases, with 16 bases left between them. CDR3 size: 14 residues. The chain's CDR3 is CASIEARGSTEAFF. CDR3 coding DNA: TGTGCCAGCATCGAAGCCAGGGGAAGCACTGAAGCTTTCTTT.

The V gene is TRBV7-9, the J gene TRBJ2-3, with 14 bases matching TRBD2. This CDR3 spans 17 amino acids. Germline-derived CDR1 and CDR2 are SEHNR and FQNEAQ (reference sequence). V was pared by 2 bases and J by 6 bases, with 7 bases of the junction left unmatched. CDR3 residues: CASSLPLTSGGADTQYF. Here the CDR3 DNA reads TGTGCCAGCAGCTTACCCTTGACTAGCGGGGGGGCCGATACGCAGTATTTT.

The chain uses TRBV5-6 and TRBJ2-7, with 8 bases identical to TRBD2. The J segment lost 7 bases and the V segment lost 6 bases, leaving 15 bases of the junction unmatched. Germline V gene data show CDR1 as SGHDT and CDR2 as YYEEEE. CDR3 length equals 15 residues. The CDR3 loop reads CASTDGLAGRGEQYV. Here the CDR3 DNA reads TGTGCCAGCACTGACGGACTAGCCGGGCGCGGGGAGCAGTACGTC.

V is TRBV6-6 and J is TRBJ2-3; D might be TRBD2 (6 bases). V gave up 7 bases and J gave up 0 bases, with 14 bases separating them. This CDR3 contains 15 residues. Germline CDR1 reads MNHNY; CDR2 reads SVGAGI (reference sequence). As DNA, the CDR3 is TGTGCCAGCACGCCTCCGGGGACTAGCACAGATACGCAGTATTTT. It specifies CASTPPGTSTDTQYF.

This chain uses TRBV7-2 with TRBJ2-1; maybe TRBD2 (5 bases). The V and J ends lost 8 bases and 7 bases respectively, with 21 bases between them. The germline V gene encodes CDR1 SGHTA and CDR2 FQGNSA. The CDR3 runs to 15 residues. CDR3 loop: CASWASAAGRNEQFF. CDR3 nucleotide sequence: TGTGCCAGCTGGGCCTCTGCGGCGGGCAGGAATGAGCAGTTCTTC.

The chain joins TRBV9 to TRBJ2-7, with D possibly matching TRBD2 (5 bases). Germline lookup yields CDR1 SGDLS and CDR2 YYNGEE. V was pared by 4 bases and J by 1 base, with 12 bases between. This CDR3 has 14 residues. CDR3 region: CASSPQDLSYEQYF. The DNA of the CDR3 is TGTGCCAGCAGCCCTCAGGACTTATCCTACGAGCAGTACTTC. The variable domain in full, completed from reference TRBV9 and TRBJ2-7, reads DSGVTQTPKHLITATGQRVTLRCSPRSGDLSVYWYQQSLDQGLQFLIQYYNGEERAKGNILERFSAQQFPDLHSELNLSSLELGDSALYFCASSPQDLSYEQYFGPGTRLTVT.

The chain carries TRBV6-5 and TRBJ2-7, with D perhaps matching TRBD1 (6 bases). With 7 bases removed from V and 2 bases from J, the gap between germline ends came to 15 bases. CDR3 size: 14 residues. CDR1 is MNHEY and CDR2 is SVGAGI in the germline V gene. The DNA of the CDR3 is TGTGCCAGCAAGGAACAGGGAATTGCCTACGAGCAGTACTTC. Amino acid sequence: CASKEQGIAYEQYF.

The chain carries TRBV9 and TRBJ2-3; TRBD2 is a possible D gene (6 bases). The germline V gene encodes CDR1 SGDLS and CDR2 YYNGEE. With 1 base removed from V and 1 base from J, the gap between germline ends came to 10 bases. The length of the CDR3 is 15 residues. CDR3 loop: CASSVSGRGTDTQYF. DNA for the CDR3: TGTGCCAGCAGCGTAAGCGGGCGGGGCACAGATACGCAGTATTTT.

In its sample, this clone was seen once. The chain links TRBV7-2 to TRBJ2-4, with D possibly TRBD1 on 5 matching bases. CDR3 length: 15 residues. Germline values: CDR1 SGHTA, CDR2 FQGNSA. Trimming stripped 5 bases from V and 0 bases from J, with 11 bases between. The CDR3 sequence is CASSSRVLAKNIQYF. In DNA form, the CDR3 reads TGTGCCAGCAGCAGCAGGGTCCTAGCCAAAAACATTCAGTACTTC.

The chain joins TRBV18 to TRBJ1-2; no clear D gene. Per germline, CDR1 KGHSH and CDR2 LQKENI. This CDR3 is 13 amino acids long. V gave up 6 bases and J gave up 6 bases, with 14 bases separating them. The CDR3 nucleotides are TGTGCCAGCTCGTCCCGGGATCAGGATGGCTACACCTTC. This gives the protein CASSSRDQDGYTF. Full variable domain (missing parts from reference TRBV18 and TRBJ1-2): NAGVMQNPRHLVRRRGQEARLRCSPMKGHSHVYWYRQLPEEGLKFMVYLQKENIIDESGMPKERFSAEFPKEGPSILRIQQVVRGDSAAYFCASSSRDQDGYTFGSGTRLTVV.

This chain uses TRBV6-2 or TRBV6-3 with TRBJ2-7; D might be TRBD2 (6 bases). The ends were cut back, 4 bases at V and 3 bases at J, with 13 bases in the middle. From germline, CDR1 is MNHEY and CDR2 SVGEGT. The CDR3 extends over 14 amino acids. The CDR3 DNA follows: TGTGCCAGCAGTTGTTGCGGGACTTACTACGAGCAGTACGTC. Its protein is CASSCCGTYYEQYV.

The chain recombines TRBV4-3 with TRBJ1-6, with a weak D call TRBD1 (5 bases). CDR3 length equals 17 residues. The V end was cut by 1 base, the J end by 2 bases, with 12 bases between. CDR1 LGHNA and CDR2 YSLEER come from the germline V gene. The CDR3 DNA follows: TGCGCCAGCAGCCAAGGAGTCCTAGGGGCCTATAATTCACCCCTCCACTTT. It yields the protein CASSQGVLGAYNSPLHF.

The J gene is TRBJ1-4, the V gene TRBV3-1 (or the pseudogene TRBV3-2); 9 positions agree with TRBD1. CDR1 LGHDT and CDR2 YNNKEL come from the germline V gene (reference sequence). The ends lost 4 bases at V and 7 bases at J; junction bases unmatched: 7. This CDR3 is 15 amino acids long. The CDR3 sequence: CASSPPGQGPEKLFF. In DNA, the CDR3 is TGTGCCAGCAGCCCACCGGGACAGGGCCCTGAAAAACTGTTTTTT.

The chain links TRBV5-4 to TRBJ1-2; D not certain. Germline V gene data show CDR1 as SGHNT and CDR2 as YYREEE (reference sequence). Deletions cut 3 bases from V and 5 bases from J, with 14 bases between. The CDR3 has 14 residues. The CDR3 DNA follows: TGTGCCAGCAGCTCTACGGGGAGACGATATGGCTACACCTTC. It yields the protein CASSSTGRRYGYTF.